This T cell receptor (beta chain) was sequenced during a study of blood T cell repertoires in COVID-19. About the research overall: Specimens from acute and convalescent COVID-19 originated in the United States, Italy and Spain. Sample material is recorded as cDNA or gDNA derived from T cells, B-cell-depleted T cells, or PBMCs.

J was trimmed by 1 base and V by 4 bases; bases with no gene match: 5. CDR1 SGHRS and CDR2 YFSETQ come from the germline V gene. The CDR3 is 16 residues long. Participants, about 18 to 100 years old, spanned under 25 US areas. Profiled with immunoSEQ multiplex PCR; TCRdb holds only in-frame clones, not every one. The sample lists roughly 300,000 clones, under 95% occurring once. This TCR was recovered from a woman between 40 and 50 years old with acute COVID-19. The sample taken for sequencing was PBMCs or T cells enriched from blood (not recorded which). The V and J genes are TRBV5-1 and TRBJ2-3; TRBD1 agrees at 11 bases. CDR3 DNA: TGCGCCAGCAGCCGGACAGGGGGCTATGGCACAGATACGCAGTATTTT. This translates into CASSRTGGYGTDTQYF.